This T cell receptor beta chain was captured in a study of regulatory T cells in long-lasting Graves disease. Overall study findings and caveats: Patients with persistent Graves' had lower TCR diversity than newly diagnosed patients. Thyroid tissue was not studied; only peripheral blood was.

Time point defined: newly diagnosed GD, antithyroid drugs for less than 3 months. Extracted RNA from PBMCs served as the source of the TCR library. Arm-PCR of CDR3 regions and iRepertoire HTBI primers were the basis on which TCR beta libraries were built. TCRdb itself ran the multiplex PCR reads through MiXCR, one entry per CDR3 protein. Of a few hundred thousand distinct CDR3 sequences listed, about a sixth are singletons. The V end lost 3 bases, the J end lost 1 base, and 9 bases lay between the germline ends. Germline V gene sequence: CDR1 SGHTA, CDR2 FQGNSA. The CDR3 runs to 14 residues. This clonotype showed up many times. Antigen unknown. A further study also used this sample, focusing on T cells in Graves' hyperthyroidism and ophthalmopathy. This second report adds: HTBI primers were employed in a first-round RT-PCR of the TCR CDR3. Also found in blood were most expanded thyroid clonotypes above 0.001.

Sequencing was performed on peripheral blood mononuclear cells (PBMCs), taken at new diagnosis, from a patient treated with antithyroid drugs. The TCR sequence derives from a woman aged 18-35 years with Graves disease. The rearrangement links TRBV7-2 to TRBJ1-2, with D hard to call. CDR3 bases: TGTGCCAGCAGCTTTGGACGGAGTAACTATGGCTACACCTTC. Encoded protein: CASSFGRSNYGYTF.